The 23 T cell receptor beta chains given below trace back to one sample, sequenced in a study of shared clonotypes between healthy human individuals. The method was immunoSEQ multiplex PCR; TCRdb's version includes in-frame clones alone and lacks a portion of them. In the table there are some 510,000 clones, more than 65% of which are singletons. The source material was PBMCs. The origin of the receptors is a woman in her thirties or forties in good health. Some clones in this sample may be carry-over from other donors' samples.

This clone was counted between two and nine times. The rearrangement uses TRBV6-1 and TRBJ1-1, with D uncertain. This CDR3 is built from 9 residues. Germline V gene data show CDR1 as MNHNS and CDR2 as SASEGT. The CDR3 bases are TGTAGGTTGAACACTGAAGCTTTCTTT. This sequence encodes CRLNTEAFF.

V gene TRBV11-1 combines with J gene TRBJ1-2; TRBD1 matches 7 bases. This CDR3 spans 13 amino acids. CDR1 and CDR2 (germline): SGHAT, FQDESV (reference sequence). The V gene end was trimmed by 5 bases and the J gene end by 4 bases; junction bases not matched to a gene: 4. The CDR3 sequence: CASSPGQVYGYTF. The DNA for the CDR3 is TGTGCCAGCAGCCCCGGACAGGTCTATGGCTACACCTTC.

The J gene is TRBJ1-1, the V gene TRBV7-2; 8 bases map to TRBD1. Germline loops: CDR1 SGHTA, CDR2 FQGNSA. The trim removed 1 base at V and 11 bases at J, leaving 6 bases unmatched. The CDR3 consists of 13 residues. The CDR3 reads CASSLGTGRRAFF. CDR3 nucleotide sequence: TGTGCCAGCAGCTTAGGGACAGGGAGACGCGCTTTCTTT.

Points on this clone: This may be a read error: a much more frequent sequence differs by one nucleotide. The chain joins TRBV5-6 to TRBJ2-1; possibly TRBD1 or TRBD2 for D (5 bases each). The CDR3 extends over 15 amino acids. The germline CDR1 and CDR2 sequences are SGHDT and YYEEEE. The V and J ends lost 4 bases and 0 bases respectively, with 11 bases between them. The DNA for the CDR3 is TGTGCCAGCAGCCCCGGGGCGAGCTCCTACAATGAGCAGTTCTTC. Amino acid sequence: CASSPGASSYNEQFF.

The CDR3 DNA is TGCGCCAGCACCGATGGTCGCGGGGGCAATCAGCCCCAGCATTTT. Its protein product is CASTDGRGGNQPQHF. The chain carries TRBV23-1 and TRBJ1-5, with D unresolved. TRBV23-1 is an ORF; its function is uncertain. The CDR3 consists of 15 residues. The V and J ends lost 7 bases and 2 bases respectively, with 15 bases between them.

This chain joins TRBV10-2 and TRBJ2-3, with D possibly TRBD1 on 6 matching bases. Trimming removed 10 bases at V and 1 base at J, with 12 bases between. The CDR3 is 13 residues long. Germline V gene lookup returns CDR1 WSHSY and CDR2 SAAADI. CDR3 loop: CATKTGGTDTQYF. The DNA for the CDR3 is TGCGCCACCAAGACAGGCGGCACAGATACGCAGTATTTT.

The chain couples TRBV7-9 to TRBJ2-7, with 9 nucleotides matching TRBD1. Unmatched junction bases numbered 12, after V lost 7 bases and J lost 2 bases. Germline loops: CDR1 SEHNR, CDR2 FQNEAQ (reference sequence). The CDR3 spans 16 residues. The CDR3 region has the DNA TGTGCCAGCACCTCGCTGGGAAGGGACAGGGCCTACGAGCAGTACTTC. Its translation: CASTSLGRDRAYEQYF.

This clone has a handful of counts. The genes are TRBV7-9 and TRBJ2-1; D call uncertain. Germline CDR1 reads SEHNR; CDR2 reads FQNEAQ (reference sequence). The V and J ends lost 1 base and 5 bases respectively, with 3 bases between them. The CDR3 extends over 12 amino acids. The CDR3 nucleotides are TGTGCCAGCAGCTTAGTCGACAATGAGCAGTTCTTC. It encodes CASSLVDNEQFF.

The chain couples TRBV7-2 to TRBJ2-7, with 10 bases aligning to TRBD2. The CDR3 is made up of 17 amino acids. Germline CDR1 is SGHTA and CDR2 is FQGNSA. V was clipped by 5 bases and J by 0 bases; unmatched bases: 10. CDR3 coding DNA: TGTGCCAGCAGCCCGCAGGCCCTAGCGGGGGTCTCCTACGAGCAGTACTTC. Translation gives CASSPQALAGVSYEQYF. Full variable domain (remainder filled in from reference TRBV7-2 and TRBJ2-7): GAGVSQSPSNKVTEKGKDVELRCDPISGHTALYWYRQSLGQGLEFLIYFQGNSAPDKSGLPSDRFSAERTGGSVSTLTIQRTQQEDSAVYLCASSPQALAGVSYEQYFGPGTRLTVT.

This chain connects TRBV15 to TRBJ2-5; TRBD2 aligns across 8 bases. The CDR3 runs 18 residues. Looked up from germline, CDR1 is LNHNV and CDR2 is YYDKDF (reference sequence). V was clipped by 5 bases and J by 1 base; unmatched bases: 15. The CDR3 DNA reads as TGTGCCACCAGCCCTTGGATATTTACTAGCGGAATCCAAGAGACCCAGTACTTC. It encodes CATSPWIFTSGIQETQYF.

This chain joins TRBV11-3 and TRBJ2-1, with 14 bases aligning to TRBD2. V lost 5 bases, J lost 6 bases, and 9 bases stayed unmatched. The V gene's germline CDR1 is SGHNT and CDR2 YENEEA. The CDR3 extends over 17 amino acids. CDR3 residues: CASSIRGTSGSGNEQFF. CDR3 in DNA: TGTGCCAGCAGCATACGCGGGACTAGCGGGAGCGGCAATGAGCAGTTCTTC.

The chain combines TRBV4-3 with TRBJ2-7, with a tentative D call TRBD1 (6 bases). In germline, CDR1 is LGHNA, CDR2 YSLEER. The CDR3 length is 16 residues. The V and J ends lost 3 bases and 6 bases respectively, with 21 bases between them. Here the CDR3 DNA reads TGCGCCAGCAGCCAGGCTACCACAGGGAAGGGTAGCGAGCAGTACTTC. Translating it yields CASSQATTGKGSEQYF.

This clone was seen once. The CDR3 sequence: CASSVEEDYGYTF. The CDR3, as DNA: TGTGCCAGCAGCGTAGAAGAGGACTATGGCTACACCTTC. The chain carries TRBV9 and TRBJ1-2, with D unclear. CDR1 and CDR2 (germline): SGDLS, YYNGEE. V lost 0 bases to trimming and J lost 3 bases, with 6 bases between them. The length of the CDR3 is 13 residues.

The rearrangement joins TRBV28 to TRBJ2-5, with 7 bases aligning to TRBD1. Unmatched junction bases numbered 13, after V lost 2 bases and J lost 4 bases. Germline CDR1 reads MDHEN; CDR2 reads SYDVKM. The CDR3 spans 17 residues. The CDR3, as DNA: TGTGCCAGCAGTTTAGGAACAGGGGCGGCCCTTTCAGAGACCCAGTACTTC. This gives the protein CASSLGTGAALSETQYF.

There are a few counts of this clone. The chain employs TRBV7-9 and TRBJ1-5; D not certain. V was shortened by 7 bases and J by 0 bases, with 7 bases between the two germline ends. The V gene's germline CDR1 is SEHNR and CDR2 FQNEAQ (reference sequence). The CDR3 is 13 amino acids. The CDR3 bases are TGTGCCAGCACTCAGGATAGCAATCAGCCCCAGCATTTT. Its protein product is CASTQDSNQPQHF.

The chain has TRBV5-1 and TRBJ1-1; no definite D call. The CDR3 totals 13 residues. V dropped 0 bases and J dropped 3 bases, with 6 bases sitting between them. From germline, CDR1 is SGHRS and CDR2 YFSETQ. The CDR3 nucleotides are TGCGCCAGCAGCTTGGTATACGACACTGAAGCTTTCTTT. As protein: CASSLVYDTEAFF.

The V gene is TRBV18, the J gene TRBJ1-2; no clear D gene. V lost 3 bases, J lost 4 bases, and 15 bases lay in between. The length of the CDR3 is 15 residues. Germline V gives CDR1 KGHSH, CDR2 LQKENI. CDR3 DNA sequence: TGTGCCAGCTCACCTAATCACGGCTCCTCCTATGGCTACACCTTC. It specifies CASSPNHGSSYGYTF. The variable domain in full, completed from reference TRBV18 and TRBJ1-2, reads NAGVMQNPRHLVRRRGQEARLRCSPMKGHSHVYWYRQLPEEGLKFMVYLQKENIIDESGMPKERFSAEFPKEGPSILRIQQVVRGDSAAYFCASSPNHGSSYGYTFGSGTRLTVV.

CDR3 sequence: CASSVRVVGGNTIYF. CDR3 coding DNA: TGCGCCAGCAGTGTGAGGGTTGTGGGAGGAAACACCATATATTTT. The V and J genes are TRBV10-1 and TRBJ1-3, with unresolved D. In germline, CDR1 is WNHNN, CDR2 SYGVQD (reference sequence). Trimming took off 4 bases at V and 4 bases at J, with 14 bases between the two ends. This CDR3 region has 15 residues.

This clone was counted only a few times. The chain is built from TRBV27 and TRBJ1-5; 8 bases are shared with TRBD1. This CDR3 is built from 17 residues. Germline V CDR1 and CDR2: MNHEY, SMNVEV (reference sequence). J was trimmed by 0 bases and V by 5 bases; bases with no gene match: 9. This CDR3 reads CASSPSRGLISNQPQHF. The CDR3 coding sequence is TGTGCCAGCAGTCCATCCAGGGGGCTTATTAGCAATCAGCCCCAGCATTTT.

The CDR3 coding sequence is TGTGCCAGCAGTGAAAACGGGAGGGCCCCGGCCAAAAACATTCAGTACTTC. Protein sequence: CASSENGRAPAKNIQYF. The V gene is TRBV2, the J gene TRBJ2-4; 8 bases are a match to TRBD2. Per the germline V gene, CDR1 is SNHLY and CDR2 is FYNNEI. The CDR3 sequence is 17 residues long. The V and J ends lost 2 bases and 1 base, in that order; junction bases with no gene match: 7.

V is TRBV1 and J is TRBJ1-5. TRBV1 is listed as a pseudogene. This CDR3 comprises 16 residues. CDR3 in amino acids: CTSSQDNGRGSQPQHF. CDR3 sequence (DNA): TGCACCAGCAGCCAAGATAATGGTCGAGGGTCCCAGCCCCAGCATTTT.

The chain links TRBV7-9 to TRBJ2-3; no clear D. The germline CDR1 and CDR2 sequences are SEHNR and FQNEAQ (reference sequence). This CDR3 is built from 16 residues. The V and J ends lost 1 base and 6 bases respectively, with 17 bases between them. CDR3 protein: CASSLGQPLEWDTQYF. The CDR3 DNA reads TGTGCCAGCAGCTTAGGGCAGCCGCTAGAGTGGGATACGCAGTATTTT. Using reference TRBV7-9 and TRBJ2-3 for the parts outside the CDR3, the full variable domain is DTGVSQNPRHKITKRGQNVTFRCDPISEHNRLYWYRQTLGQGPEFLTYFQNEAQLEKSRLLSDRFSAERPKGSFSTLEIQRTEQGDSAMYLCASSLGQPLEWDTQYFGPGTRLTVL.

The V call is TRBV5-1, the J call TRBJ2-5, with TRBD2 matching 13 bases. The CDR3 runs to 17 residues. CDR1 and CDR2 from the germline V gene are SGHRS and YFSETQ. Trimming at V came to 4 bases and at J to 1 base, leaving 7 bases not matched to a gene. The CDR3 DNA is TGCGCCAGCAGCCTAATACTAGCGGGAGGGCTCCAAGAGACCCAGTACTTC. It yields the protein CASSLILAGGLQETQYF.